The clone carrying this T cell receptor (beta chain) occurred a few times. TCRdb re-derived calls from the 5' RACE reads in MiXCR, one entry per CDR3 protein. The repertoire includes 350,000 to 550,000 distinct CDR3 sequences, under 20% of them detected once, and around 17% sits in the top ten. This entry is derived from a study of T cells after yellow fever vaccination. The TCR was taken from a man aged 18 to 30 who received the YFV17D yellow fever vaccine. Material: PBMCs, obtained before the yellow fever booster vaccination.

CDR3 bases: TGTGCCAGCAGTGACTCGACACGGGGGAGCACAGATACGCAGTATTTT. Protein: CASSDSTRGSTDTQYF. V is TRBV6-4 and J is TRBJ2-3; possible D gene TRBD2, 6 bases. Germline V gives CDR1 MRHNA, CDR2 SNTAGT. The ends were cut back, 0 bases at V and 0 bases at J, with 10 bases in the middle. CDR3 length equals 16 residues.